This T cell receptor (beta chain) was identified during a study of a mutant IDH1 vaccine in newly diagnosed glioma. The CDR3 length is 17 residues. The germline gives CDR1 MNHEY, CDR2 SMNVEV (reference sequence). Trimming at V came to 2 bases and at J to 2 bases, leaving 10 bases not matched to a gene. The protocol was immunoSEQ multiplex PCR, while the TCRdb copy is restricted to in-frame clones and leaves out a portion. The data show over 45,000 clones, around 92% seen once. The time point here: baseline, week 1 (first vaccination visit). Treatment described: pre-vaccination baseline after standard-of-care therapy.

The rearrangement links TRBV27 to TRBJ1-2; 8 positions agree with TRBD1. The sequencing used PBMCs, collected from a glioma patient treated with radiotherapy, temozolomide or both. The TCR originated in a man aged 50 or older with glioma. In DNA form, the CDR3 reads TGTGCCAGCAGTTTAGTAGGGACAGGACCTCCGAACTATGGCTACACCTTC. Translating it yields CASSLVGTGPPNYGYTF.